These 15 T cell receptor beta chains came from one sample sequenced in a study of shared clonotypes between healthy human individuals. Terminally differentiated effector memory CD45RA+ cells were excluded by CCR7 positive selection of CD45RO-negative cells. Method: immunoSEQ multiplex PCR; TCRdb's copy keeps in-frame clones and lacks some. This table holds a few million clones, roughly 95% found once. The material sequenced was naive CD8+ T cells from PBMCs. The source of these receptors is a young man in good health. Some clones in this sample may be carry-over from other donors' samples.

The chain joins TRBV9 to TRBJ2-7, with TRBD2 matching 7 bases. The CDR3 runs 15 residues. Germline values: CDR1 SGDLS, CDR2 YYNGEE. After removal of 3 bases from V and 4 bases from J, the junction contained 10 bases not matched to a gene. The CDR3, as DNA: TGTGCCAGCAGCGGAGAGGTTAGCGGGCTATACGAGCAGTACTTC. Translated, it gives CASSGEVSGLYEQYF.

This chain uses TRBV5-4 with TRBJ2-5; D is possibly TRBD1 or TRBD2 (5 bases each). Germline CDR1 SGHNT, CDR2 YYREEE (reference sequence). The CDR3 covers 15 residues. V was shortened by 4 bases and J by 7 bases, with 20 bases between the two germline ends. The CDR3 loop reads CASSAPGPPFGTQYF. CDR3 sequence (DNA): TGTGCCAGCAGCGCACCGGGACCCCCGTTTGGGACCCAGTACTTC.

V is TRBV28 and J is TRBJ1-2; D call uncertain. From germline, CDR1 is MDHEN and CDR2 SYDVKM. The CDR3 runs to 14 residues. Trimming stripped 3 bases from V and 3 bases from J, with 11 bases between. CDR3 DNA sequence: TGTGCCAGCAGTTTGGTCGTCGTCGACTATGGCTACACCTTC. Amino acid sequence: CASSLVVVDYGYTF.

The J gene is TRBJ1-2, the V gene TRBV5-6; 9 bases agree with TRBD1. The germline V gene has CDR1 SGHDT and CDR2 YYEEEE. Trimming removed 4 bases from V and 10 bases from J; junction bases left unmatched: 8. The CDR3 spans 13 residues. The DNA for the CDR3 is TGTGCCAGCAGCCTACAGGGGGCCGACAACTACACCTTC. Translated: CASSLQGADNYTF.

The rearrangement links TRBV5-5 to TRBJ2-3, with 9 bases lining up with TRBD1. The CDR3 is made up of 16 amino acids. Germline CDR1 is SGHKS and CDR2 is YYEKEE (reference sequence). With V trimmed by 1 base and J by 2 bases, 5 bases remained unmatched. In DNA form, the CDR3 reads TGTGCCAGCAGCTTGCTGGACAGGGGTTACACAGATACGCAGTATTTT. Its translation: CASSLLDRGYTDTQYF.

The chain uses TRBV6-4 and TRBJ1-2, with D perhaps TRBD1 (5 bases). Germline CDR1 reads MRHNA; CDR2 reads SNTAGT. V lost 1 base and J lost 8, with 11 bases in between. CDR3 length: 13 amino acids. CDR3: CASSDWGDKGYTF. CDR3 in DNA: TGTGCCAGCAGTGACTGGGGGGATAAGGGCTACACCTTC.

This chain links TRBV28 with TRBJ2-5, with TRBD2 as a possible D gene (5 bases). The CDR3 runs to 12 residues. Germline V gene data show CDR1 as MDHEN and CDR2 as SYDVKM. Trimming cost V 9 bases and J 3 bases, with 11 bases left between them. CDR3 nucleotide sequence: TGTGCCAGTGCTGGACTCGAAGAGACCCAGTACTTC. Translating gives CASAGLEETQYF. Using reference TRBV28 and TRBJ2-5 for the parts outside the CDR3, the full variable domain is DVKVTQSSRYLVKRTGEKVFLECVQDMDHENMFWYRQDPGLGLRLIYFSYDVKMKEKGDIPEGYSVSREKKERFSLILESASTNQTSMYLCASAGLEETQYFGPGTRLLVL.

The chain joins TRBV5-1 to TRBJ2-1; tentatively, D is TRBD2 (5 bases). The V and J ends lost 0 bases and 5 bases respectively, with 18 bases between them. The CDR3 sequence is 17 residues long. Looked up from germline, CDR1 is SGHRS and CDR2 is YFSETQ. The CDR3 DNA sequence: TGCGCCAGCAGCTTGGCTTTTCGATCGGGATCTCACAATGAGCAGTTCTTC. The encoded protein is CASSLAFRSGSHNEQFF. The full variable domain, rest sourced from reference TRBV5-1 and TRBJ2-1, is KAGVTQTPRYLIKTRGQQVTLSCSPISGHRSVSWYQQTPGQGLQFLFEYFSETQRNKGNFPGRFSGRQFSNSRSEMNVSTLELGDSALYLCASSLAFRSGSHNEQFFGPGTRLTVL.

V and J are TRBV27 and TRBJ2-5; 8 bases agree with TRBD2. The V gene end was trimmed by 7 bases and the J gene end by 5 bases; junction bases not matched to a gene: 6. CDR3 size: 13 residues. From germline, CDR1 is MNHEY and CDR2 SMNVEV (reference sequence). The CDR3 sequence is CASKPGGLETQYF. DNA for the CDR3: TGTGCCAGCAAACCGGGAGGGTTGGAGACCCAGTACTTC.

This chain joins TRBV5-1 and TRBJ1-1; the D gene is possibly TRBD1 (6 bases). The CDR3 contains 15 residues. Trimming removed 3 bases at V and 3 bases at J, with 15 bases between. The germline CDR1 and CDR2 sequences are SGHRS and YFSETQ. CDR3 bases: TGCGCCAGCAGCTGGGGGCGGGGATCGGACACTGAAGCTTTCTTT. This translates into CASSWGRGSDTEAFF.

The V call is TRBV28, the J call TRBJ2-7; 8 nucleotides line up with TRBD1. The CDR3 extends over 14 amino acids. CDR1 MDHEN and CDR2 SYDVKM come from the germline V gene. Losses at the gene ends were 5 bases for V and 5 bases for J; bases not matched to a gene: 8. CDR3 DNA: TGTGCCAGCAGTATTTCCGACAGGGGTGACGAGCAGTACTTC. Translation: CASSISDRGDEQYF.

To note about this clone: Other DNA variants within this sample encode the same CDR3. This chain connects TRBV28 to TRBJ2-1; D is uncertain. This CDR3 comprises 12 residues. Germline V gives CDR1 MDHEN, CDR2 SYDVKM. The germline V and J ends were trimmed by 3 bases and 8 bases, with 8 bases remaining between them. This chain's CDR3 is CASSFRGYEQFF. Here the CDR3 DNA reads TGTGCCAGCAGTTTCCGTGGGTATGAGCAGTTCTTC.

The genes are TRBV6-4 and TRBJ2-1; D possibly corresponds to TRBD2 (6 bases). Trimming took off 2 bases at V and 4 bases at J, with 12 bases between the two ends. Germline lookup yields CDR1 MRHNA and CDR2 SNTAGT. The CDR3 totals 15 residues. The DNA for the CDR3 is TGTGCCAGCAGTGACGGGCTAGCGCAATACAATGAGCAGTTCTTC. It yields the protein CASSDGLAQYNEQFF.

V and J are TRBV5-1 and TRBJ2-7; tentatively, D is TRBD2 (6 bases). The CDR3 is 16 residues long. CDR1 and CDR2 from the germline V gene are SGHRS and YFSETQ. The V end lost 1 base, the J end lost 2 bases, and 16 bases lay between the germline ends. CDR3 residues: CASSLRRDQPTYEQYF. CDR3 nucleotides: TGCGCCAGCAGCTTGCGGCGGGACCAACCTACCTACGAGCAGTACTTC.

The chain carries TRBV21-1 and TRBJ1-5; the D segment call TRBD1 is taken from the table without a DNA check. TRBV21-1 is recorded as a pseudogene. The CDR3 loop spans 16 amino acids. Written as DNA, the CDR3 is TGTGCCAGCAGCAAAGTCCGCAGGGAAAACAATCAGCCCCAGCATTTT. Translating it yields CASSKVRRENNQPQHF.